This is a list of T cell receptor beta chains from one sample in a study of regulatory T cells in long-lasting Graves disease. A single record per CDR3 protein comes from TCRdb applying MiXCR to the multiplex PCR reads. This repertoire shows around 500,000 distinct CDR3 sequences, about 16% found once; its top ten account for around 25%. The sample was also reused in another study, on T cells in Graves' hyperthyroidism and ophthalmopathy.

This specimen consisted of peripheral blood mononuclear cells (PBMCs), obtained at new diagnosis, from a patient treated with antithyroid drugs. These receptors all stem from a woman between 40 and 65 years old with Graves disease. The conserved cysteine and the conserved F or W are not part of the CDR3 here. Fields, in order: V gene, CDR3 protein.

>TRBV6-1
ASSVPGGPQDTQY
>TRBV5-5
ASSLDRASNQPQH
>TRBV5-1
ASRRGANEKLF
>TRBV19
ASSHPRAGDNEQF
>TRBV5-1
ASSIRTGVSNEKLF
>TRBV29-1
SVETPGEPQH
>TRBV13
ASSLGPGPNYGYT
>TRBV6-2/TRBV6-3
ASSTTGEADTQY
>TRBV7-9
ASSTGQGASETQY
>TRBV18
ASSPPPASSSYNSPLH
>TRBV2
ASSEHGGTATGELF
>TRBV12-3/TRBV12-4
ASSSTTSGGREY
>TRBV10-2
ASRKQNYGYT
>TRBV11-2
ASSLDTASHVPQH
>TRBV15
ATSRGQGARGNTIY
>TRBV16
ASSQYIPQGADQPQH
>TRBV6-1
ASSLSLKLTTEAF
>TRBV18
ASSPQEGSHEQY
>TRBV5-1
ASSLSGASTDTQY
>TRBV20-1
SAPPTSGGSSSYEQY
>TRBV5-8
ASSLDGYSYNSPLH
>TRBV2
ATEGPENIQY
>TRBV9
ASSVGREDQPQH
>TRBV3-1
ASSQGGGRTDTQY
>TRBV6-1
ASSRGHGYT
>TRBV19
ASSIGIGRWTRSTDTQY
>TRBV7-9
ASTPGGTVNTGELF
>TRBV15
ATSILTIGELF
>TRBV3-1
ASSQFLNTEAF